These 6 T cell receptor beta chains were sequenced from one sample in a study of blood T cells in healthy people across ages. It was with a sample-barcoded 5' primer and a J-beta primer mix that a second PCR of roughly 6 to 11 cycles was run. A single record per CDR3 protein comes from TCRdb applying MiXCR to the 5' RACE reads. The sample lists 1.8 million or so distinct CDR3 sequences; 35% to 50% were seen once. The sample comprised blood. The receptor source for this set is a human donor in good health.

The V and J genes are TRBV20-1 and TRBJ2-7; TRBD2 is a possible D gene (6 bases). The CDR3 covers 14 residues. Trimming stripped 5 bases from V and 1 base from J, with 15 bases between. Germline values: CDR1 DFQATT, CDR2 SNEGSKA (reference sequence). CDR3 amino acids: CSASGGARSYEQYF. The CDR3 DNA sequence: TGCAGTGCTTCGGGCGGGGCACGATCCTACGAGCAGTACTTC.

The chain combines TRBV7-2 with TRBJ2-3; D remains unclear. V lost 1 base, J lost 3 bases, and 14 bases lay in between. The CDR3 is 16 residues long. Per the germline V gene, CDR1 is SGHTA and CDR2 is FQGNSA. CDR3 nucleotide sequence: TGTGCCAGCAGCTTAGGGGCTACCCTGGGGACAGATACGCAGTATTTT. Translating it yields CASSLGATLGTDTQYF.

The CDR3 loop is CSAEETGNTEAFF. The CDR3 DNA reads TGCAGCGCCGAGGAGACAGGGAACACTGAAGCTTTCTTT. The chain is built from TRBV29-1 and TRBJ1-1; D might be TRBD1 (6 bases). This CDR3 spans 13 amino acids. CDR1 and CDR2 (germline): SQVTM, ANQGSEA. Trimming cost V 7 bases and J 1 base, with 13 bases left between them. The whole variable domain, filled in from reference TRBV29-1 and TRBJ1-1, reads SAVISQKPSRDICQRGTSLTIQCQVDSQVTMMFWYRQQPGQSLTLIATANQGSEATYESGFVIDKFPISRPNLTFSTLTVSNMSPEDSSIYLCSAEETGNTEAFFGQGTRLTVV.

The rearrangement uses TRBV3-1 and TRBJ2-3; 8 nucleotides line up with TRBD1. The J segment lost 1 base and the V segment lost 1 base, leaving 4 bases of the junction unmatched. CDR3 length: 16 amino acids. Germline loops: CDR1 LGHDT, CDR2 YNNKEL (reference sequence). In nucleotides, the CDR3 is TGTGCCAGCAGCCAAGGTGCGGGACAGGGCACAGATACGCAGTATTTT. Amino acids: CASSQGAGQGTDTQYF.

The rearrangement joins TRBV20-1 to TRBJ2-7; the match to TRBD1 covers 8 bases. This CDR3 is 14 amino acids long. V lost 2 bases, J lost 3 bases, and 6 bases stayed unmatched. Germline V gene sequence: CDR1 DFQATT, CDR2 SNEGSKA (reference sequence). Here the CDR3 reads CSARSRTGFYEQYF. The DNA of the CDR3 is TGCAGTGCTAGATCGAGGACAGGGTTCTACGAGCAGTACTTC.

The V call is TRBV6-6, the J call TRBJ2-1, with D tentatively TRBD1 (5 bases). CDR3 length: 16 amino acids. Germline lookup yields CDR1 MNHNY and CDR2 SVGAGI (reference sequence). The V and J ends lost 0 bases and 3 bases respectively, with 12 bases between them. CDR3 sequence reads: CASSYSRGRDYNEQFF. The CDR3 DNA sequence: TGTGCCAGCAGTTACTCGAGAGGCAGGGACTACAATGAGCAGTTCTTC.